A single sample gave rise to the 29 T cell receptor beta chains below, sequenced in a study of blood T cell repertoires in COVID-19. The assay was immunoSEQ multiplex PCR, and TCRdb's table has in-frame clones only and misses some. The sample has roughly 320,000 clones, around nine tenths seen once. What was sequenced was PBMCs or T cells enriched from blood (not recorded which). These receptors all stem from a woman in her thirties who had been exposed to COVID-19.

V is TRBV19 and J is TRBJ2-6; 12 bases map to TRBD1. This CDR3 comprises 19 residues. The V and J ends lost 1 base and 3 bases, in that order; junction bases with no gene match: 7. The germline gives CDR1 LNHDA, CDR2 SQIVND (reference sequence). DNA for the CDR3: TGTGCCAGTAGTATAGGGTGGGACAGGGGGCTCGTTGGGGCCAACGTCCTGACTTTC. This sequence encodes CASSIGWDRGLVGANVLTF.

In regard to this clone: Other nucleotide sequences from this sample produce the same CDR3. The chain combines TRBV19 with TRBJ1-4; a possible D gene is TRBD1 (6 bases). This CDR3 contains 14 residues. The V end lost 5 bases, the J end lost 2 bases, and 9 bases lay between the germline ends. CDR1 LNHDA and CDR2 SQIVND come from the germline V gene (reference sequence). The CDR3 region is CASSHRATNEKLFF. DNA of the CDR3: TGTGCCAGTAGTCACAGGGCTACTAATGAAAAACTGTTTTTT. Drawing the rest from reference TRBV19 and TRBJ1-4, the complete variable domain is DGGITQSPKYLFRKEGQNVTLSCEQNLNHDAMYWYRQDPGQGLRLIYYSQIVNDFQKGDIAEGYSVSREKKESFPLTVTSAQKNPTAFYLCASSHRATNEKLFFGSGTQLSVL.

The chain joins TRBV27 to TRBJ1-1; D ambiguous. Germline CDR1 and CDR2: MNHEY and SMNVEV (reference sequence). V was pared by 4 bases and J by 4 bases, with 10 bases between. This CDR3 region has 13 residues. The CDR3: CASSYRPSTEAFF. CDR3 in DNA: TGTGCCAGCAGTTATCGGCCTAGCACTGAAGCTTTCTTT.

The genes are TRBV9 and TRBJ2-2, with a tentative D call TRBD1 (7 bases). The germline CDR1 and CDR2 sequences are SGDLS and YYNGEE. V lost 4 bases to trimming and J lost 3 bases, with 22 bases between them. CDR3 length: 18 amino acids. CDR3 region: CASSPPPYRGGYTGELFF. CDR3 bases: TGTGCCAGCAGCCCTCCCCCGTACAGGGGAGGTTACACCGGGGAGCTGTTTTTT.

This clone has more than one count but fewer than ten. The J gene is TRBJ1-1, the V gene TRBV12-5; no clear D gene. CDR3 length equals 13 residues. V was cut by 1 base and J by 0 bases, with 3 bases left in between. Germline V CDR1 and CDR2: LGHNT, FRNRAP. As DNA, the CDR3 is TGTGCTAGTGGTTTGGGGCTGAACACTGAAGCTTTCTTT. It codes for CASGLGLNTEAFF.

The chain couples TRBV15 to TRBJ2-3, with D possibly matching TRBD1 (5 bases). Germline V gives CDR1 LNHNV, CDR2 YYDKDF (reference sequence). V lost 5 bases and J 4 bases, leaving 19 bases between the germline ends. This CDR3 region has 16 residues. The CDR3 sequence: CATSRQTVRAADTQYF. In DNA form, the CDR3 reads TGTGCCACCAGCCGTCAGACAGTTCGGGCTGCAGATACGCAGTATTTT.

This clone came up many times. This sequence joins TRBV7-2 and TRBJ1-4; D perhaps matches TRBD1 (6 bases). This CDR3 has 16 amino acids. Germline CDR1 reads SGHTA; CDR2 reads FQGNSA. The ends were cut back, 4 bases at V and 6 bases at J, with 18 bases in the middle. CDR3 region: CASSSFPGARHEKLFF. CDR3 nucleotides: TGTGCCAGCAGCTCCTTTCCAGGGGCAAGGCATGAAAAACTGTTTTTT.

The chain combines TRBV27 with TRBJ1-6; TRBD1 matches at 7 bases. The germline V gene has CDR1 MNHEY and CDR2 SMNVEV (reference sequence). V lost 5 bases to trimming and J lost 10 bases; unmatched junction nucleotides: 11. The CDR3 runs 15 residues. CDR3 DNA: TGTGCCAGCAGTAGACCGACAGGGCCTTTATCACCCCTCCACTTT. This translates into CASSRPTGPLSPLHF.

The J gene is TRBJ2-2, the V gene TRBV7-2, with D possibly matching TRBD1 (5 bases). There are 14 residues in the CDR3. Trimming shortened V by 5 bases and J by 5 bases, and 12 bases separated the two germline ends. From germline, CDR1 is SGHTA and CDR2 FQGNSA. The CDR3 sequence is CASSGASFTGELFF. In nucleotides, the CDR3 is TGTGCCAGCAGCGGGGCTAGTTTTACCGGGGAGCTGTTTTTT.

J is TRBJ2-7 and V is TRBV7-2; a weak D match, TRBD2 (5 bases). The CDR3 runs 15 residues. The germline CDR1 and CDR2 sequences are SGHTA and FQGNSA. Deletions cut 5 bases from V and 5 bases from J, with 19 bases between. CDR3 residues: CASSDPGIFGDEQYF. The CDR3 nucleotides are TGTGCCAGCAGCGACCCCGGGATCTTCGGGGACGAGCAGTACTTC.

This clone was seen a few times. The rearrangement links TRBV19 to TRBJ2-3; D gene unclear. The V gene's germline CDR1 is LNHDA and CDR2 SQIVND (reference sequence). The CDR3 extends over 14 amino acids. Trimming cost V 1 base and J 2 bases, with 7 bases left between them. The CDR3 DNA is TGTGCCAGTAGTATAGTCGGGTCCACAGATACGCAGTATTTT. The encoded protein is CASSIVGSTDTQYF.

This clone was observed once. CDR3 sequence reads: CASSLFPIHGGGSTDTQYF. The CDR3 region has the DNA TGTGCCAGCAGCTTATTCCCCATCCATGGGGGCGGGAGCACAGATACGCAGTATTTT. The chain combines TRBV7-2 with TRBJ2-3; a possible D gene is TRBD1 (6 bases). Germline CDR1 is SGHTA and CDR2 is FQGNSA. CDR3 size: 19 residues. V was clipped by 2 bases and J by 0 bases, with 21 bases between them.

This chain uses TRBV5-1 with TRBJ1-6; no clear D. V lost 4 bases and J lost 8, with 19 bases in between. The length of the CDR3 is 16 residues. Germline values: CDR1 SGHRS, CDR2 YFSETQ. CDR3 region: CASSALRGGLDSPLHF. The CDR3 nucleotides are TGCGCCAGCAGCGCGCTCCGGGGAGGGTTGGATTCACCCCTCCACTTT.

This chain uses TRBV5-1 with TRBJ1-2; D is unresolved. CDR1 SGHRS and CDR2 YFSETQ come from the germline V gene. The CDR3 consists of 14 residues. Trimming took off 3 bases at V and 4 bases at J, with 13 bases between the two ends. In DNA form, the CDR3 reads TGCGCCAGCAGCTACGAACGGGGTAGCTATGGCTACACCTTC. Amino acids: CASSYERGSYGYTF.

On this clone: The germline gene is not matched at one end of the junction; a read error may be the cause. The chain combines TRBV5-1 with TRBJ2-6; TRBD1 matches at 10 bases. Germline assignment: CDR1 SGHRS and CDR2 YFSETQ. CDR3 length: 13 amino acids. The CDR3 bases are TGCGCCAGCGCGGGGACAGGGGACAACGTCCTGACTTTC. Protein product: CASAGTGDNVLTF.

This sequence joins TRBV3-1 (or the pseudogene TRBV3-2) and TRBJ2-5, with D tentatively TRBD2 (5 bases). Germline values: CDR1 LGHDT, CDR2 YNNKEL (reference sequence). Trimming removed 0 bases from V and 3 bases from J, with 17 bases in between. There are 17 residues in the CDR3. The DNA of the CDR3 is TGTGCCAGCAGCCAAGATGTTCAGTCCTTCGGGGAAGAGACCCAGTACTTC. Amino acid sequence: CASSQDVQSFGEETQYF.

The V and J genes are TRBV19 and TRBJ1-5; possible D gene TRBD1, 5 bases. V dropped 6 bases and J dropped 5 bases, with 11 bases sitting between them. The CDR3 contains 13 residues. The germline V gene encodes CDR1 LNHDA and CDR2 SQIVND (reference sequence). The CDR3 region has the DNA TGTGCCAGTAGCCTATGGGGGGATCAGCCCCAGCATTTT. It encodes CASSLWGDQPQHF. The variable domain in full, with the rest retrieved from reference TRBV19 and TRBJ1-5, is DGGITQSPKYLFRKEGQNVTLSCEQNLNHDAMYWYRQDPGQGLRLIYYSQIVNDFQKGDIAEGYSVSREKKESFPLTVTSAQKNPTAFYLCASSLWGDQPQHFGDGTRLSIL.

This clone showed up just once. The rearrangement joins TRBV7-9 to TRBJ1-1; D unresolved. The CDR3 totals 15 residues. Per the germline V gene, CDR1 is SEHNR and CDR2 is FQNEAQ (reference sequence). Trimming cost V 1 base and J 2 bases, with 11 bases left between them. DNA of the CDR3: TGTGCCAGCAGCTTAGGAGCCAGGTTTAACACTGAAGCTTTCTTT. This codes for CASSLGARFNTEAFF.

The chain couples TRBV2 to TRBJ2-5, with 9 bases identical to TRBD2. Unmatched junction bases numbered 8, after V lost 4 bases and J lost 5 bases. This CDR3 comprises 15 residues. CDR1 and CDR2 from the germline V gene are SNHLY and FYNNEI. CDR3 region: CASSGLAGEGETQYF. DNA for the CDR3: TGTGCCAGCAGTGGGTTAGCGGGGGAAGGCGAGACCCAGTACTTC.

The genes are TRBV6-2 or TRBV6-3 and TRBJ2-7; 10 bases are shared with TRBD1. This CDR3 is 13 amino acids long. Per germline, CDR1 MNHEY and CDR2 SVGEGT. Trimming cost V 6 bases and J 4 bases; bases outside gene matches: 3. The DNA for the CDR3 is TGTGCCAGCAGCTCGGGACAGGGGTACGAGCAGTACTTC. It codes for CASSSGQGYEQYF.

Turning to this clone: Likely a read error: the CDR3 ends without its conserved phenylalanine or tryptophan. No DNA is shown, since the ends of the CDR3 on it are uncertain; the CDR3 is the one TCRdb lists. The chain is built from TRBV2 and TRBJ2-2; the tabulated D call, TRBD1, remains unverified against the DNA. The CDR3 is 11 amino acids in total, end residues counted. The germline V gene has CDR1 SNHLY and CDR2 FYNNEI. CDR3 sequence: CASRELGAPHL.

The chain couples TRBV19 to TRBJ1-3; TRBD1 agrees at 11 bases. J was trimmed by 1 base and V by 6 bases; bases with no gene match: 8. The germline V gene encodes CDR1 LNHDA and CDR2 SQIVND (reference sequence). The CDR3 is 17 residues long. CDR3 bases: TGTGCCAGTAGGATACTAGGACAGGGGGCTTCTGGAAACACCATATATTTT. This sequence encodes CASRILGQGASGNTIYF.

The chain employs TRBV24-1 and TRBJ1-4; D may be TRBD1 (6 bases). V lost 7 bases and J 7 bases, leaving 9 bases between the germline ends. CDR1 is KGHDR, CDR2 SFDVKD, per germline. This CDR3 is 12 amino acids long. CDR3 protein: CATRDSREKLFF. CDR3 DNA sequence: TGTGCCACCAGGGACAGCCGTGAAAAACTGTTTTTT.

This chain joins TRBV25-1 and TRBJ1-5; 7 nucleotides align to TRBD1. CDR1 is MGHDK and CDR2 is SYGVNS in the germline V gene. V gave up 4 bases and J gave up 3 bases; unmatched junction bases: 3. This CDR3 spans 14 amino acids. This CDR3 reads CASSATGFNQPQHF. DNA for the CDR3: TGTGCCAGCAGTGCGACAGGGTTCAATCAGCCCCAGCATTTT.

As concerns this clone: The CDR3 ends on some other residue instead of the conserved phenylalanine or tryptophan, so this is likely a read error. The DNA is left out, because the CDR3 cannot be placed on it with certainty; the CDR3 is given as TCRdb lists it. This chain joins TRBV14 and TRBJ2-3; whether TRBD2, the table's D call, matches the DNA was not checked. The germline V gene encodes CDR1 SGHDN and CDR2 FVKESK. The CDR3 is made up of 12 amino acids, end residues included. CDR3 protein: CASSHGGTSGGL.

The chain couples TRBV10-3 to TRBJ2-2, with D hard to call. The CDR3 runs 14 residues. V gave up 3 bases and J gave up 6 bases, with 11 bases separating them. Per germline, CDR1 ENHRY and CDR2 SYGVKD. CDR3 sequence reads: CAISELTGAGELFF. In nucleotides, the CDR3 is TGTGCCATCAGTGAACTGACTGGCGCCGGGGAGCTGTTTTTT.

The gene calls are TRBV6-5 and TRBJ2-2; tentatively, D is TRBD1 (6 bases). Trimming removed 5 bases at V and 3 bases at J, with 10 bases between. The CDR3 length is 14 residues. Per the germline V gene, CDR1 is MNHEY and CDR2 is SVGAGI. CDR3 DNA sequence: TGTGCCAGCAGTCCCCGACAGGACACCGGGGAGCTGTTTTTT. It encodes CASSPRQDTGELFF.

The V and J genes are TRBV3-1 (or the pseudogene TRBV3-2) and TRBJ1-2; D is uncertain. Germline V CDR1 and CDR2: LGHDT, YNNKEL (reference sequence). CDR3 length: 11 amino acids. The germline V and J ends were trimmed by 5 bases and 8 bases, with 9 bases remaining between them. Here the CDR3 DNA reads TGTGCCAGCAGCTCAACATCAGGCTACACCTTC. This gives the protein CASSSTSGYTF.

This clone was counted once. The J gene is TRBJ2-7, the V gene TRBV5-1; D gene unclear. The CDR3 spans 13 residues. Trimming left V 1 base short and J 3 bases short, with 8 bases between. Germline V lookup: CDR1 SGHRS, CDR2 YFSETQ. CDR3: CASSLSIDYEQYF. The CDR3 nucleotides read TGCGCCAGCAGCTTGAGCATCGACTACGAGCAGTACTTC.